This T cell receptor beta chain is from a study of T cell responses to AZD1222 COVID-19 vaccine. Points from the study as a whole: Donors were largely white British and mainly female; clonal diversity was possibly underestimated. Every sample of the repertoires postdated the peak T cell response.

Profiled with immunoSEQ multiplex PCR; TCRdb holds only in-frame clones, not every one. The data contain about 94,000 clones, 90% of them singletons. In the case of this clone: Its antigen is still unknown.

The trim removed 3 bases at V and 4 bases at J, leaving 2 bases unmatched. The CDR3 loop spans 12 amino acids. The germline V gene has CDR1 GTSNPN and CDR2 SVGIG (reference sequence). This receptor was taken from an adult in good health. The gene calls are TRBV30 and TRBJ2-7, with 8 bases lining up with TRBD1. This sample comprised peripheral blood, obtained on day 0 of AZD1222 vaccination. In DNA form, the CDR3 reads TGTGCCTGGAGCGGACAGGGTTACGAGCAGTACTTC. Translated: CAWSGQGYEQYF.